A single sample gave rise to the 11 T cell receptor beta chains below, sequenced in a study of identical twins. Each CDR3 protein gets one entry after TCRdb re-called the 5' RACE reads with MiXCR. This table has some 240,000 distinct CDR3 sequences, 10% to 13% appearing once. Sequencing used memory T cells sorted from blood. These receptors were obtained from a man aged 45-65 years in good health.

This clonotype occurred many times. The chain couples TRBV11-2 to TRBJ2-4, with D possibly matching TRBD2 (6 bases). The CDR3 runs 16 residues. Looked up from germline, CDR1 is SGHAT and CDR2 is FQNNGV. Trimming removed 2 bases from V and 0 bases from J, with 11 bases in between. The CDR3 is CASSLFGGLAKNIQYF. The CDR3 DNA sequence: TGTGCCAGCAGCTTATTTGGGGGACTAGCCAAAAACATTCAGTACTTC.

The chain couples TRBV12-3 or TRBV12-4 to TRBJ1-1; D is unclear. The V end lost 3 bases, the J end lost 1 base, and 18 bases lay between the germline ends. The CDR3 runs to 17 residues. The CDR3 is CASSFSLFSAGNTEAFF. The CDR3 coding sequence is TGTGCCAGCAGTTTTTCCCTGTTCTCCGCCGGGAACACTGAAGCTTTCTTT.

This clonotype appeared many times. The chain is built from TRBV20-1 and TRBJ2-7; D is perhaps TRBD2 (6 bases). V was pared by 0 bases and J by 2 bases, with 14 bases between. CDR1 and CDR2 (germline): DFQATT, SNEGSKA (reference sequence). CDR3 length equals 15 residues. The CDR3 sequence is CSARDYTRGTYEQYF. The CDR3 nucleotides read TGCAGTGCTAGAGATTACACACGGGGGACCTACGAGCAGTACTTC.

The rearrangement joins TRBV7-8 to TRBJ2-7; D possibly corresponds to TRBD2 (6 bases). The CDR3 spans 16 residues. Trimming cost V 2 bases and J 4 bases, with 18 bases left between them. Looked up from germline, CDR1 is SGHVS and CDR2 is FQNEAQ. The DNA of the CDR3 is TGTGCCAGCAGCTTACGGTTGGGGGGAAGAAGATACGAGCAGTACTTC. This gives the protein CASSLRLGGRRYEQYF. Combining the CDR3 with reference TRBV7-8 and TRBJ2-7 gives the whole variable domain GAGVSQSPRYKVAKRGQDVALRCDPISGHVSLFWYQQALGQGPEFLTYFQNEAQLDKSGLPSDRFFAERPEGSVSTLKIQRTQQEDSAVYLCASSLRLGGRRYEQYFGPGTRLTVT.

This clonotype came up a few times. The rearrangement uses TRBV4-3 and TRBJ1-3; D is possibly TRBD1 (6 bases). Germline V gene lookup returns CDR1 LGHNA and CDR2 YSLEER. The CDR3 totals 16 residues. Between the trimmed V and J ends, which lost 6 bases and 4 bases, there was a span of 19 bases. CDR3 amino acids: CASSRVPGAGGNTIYF. CDR3 bases: TGCGCCAGCAGTCGCGTTCCAGGGGCAGGAGGAAACACCATATATTTT.

This clonotype has ten or more counts. The V call is TRBV10-3, the J call TRBJ2-3, with D possibly matching TRBD2 (5 bases). The germline CDR1 and CDR2 sequences are ENHRY and SYGVKD. V lost 6 bases, J lost 1 base, and 17 bases lay in between. The CDR3 is 16 amino acids. CDR3 sequence: CAIRQASGRGTDTQYF. Written as DNA, the CDR3 is TGTGCCATCAGACAAGCCTCGGGGAGAGGCACAGATACGCAGTATTTT.

A note on this clonotype: Given a much more abundant clone one base away, this may be a read error. The J gene is TRBJ1-1, the V gene TRBV11-2; 7 nucleotides align to TRBD1. V shed 5 bases, J shed 0 bases, and the junction held 6 bases outside the gene matches. CDR3 length: 15 amino acids. In germline, CDR1 is SGHAT, CDR2 FQNNGV. The CDR3, as DNA: TGTGCCAGCAGCCAGGGACAGACAATGAACACTGAAGCTTTCTTT. Its protein product is CASSQGQTMNTEAFF.

The V and J genes are TRBV12-3 or TRBV12-4 and TRBJ2-4; 9 positions match TRBD1. The CDR3 has 15 amino acids. V shed 4 bases and J 5 bases; nucleotides not matched to a gene: 6. This CDR3 is CASSSYRGRENIQYF. In nucleotides, the CDR3 is TGTGCCAGCAGTTCCTACAGGGGGCGCGAAAACATTCAGTACTTC.

The chain uses TRBV14 and TRBJ1-1, with a tentative D call TRBD1 (6 bases). Between the trimmed V and J ends, which lost 4 bases and 6 bases, there was a span of 12 bases. The CDR3 runs 13 residues. CDR1 is SGHDN and CDR2 is FVKESK in the germline V gene. CDR3 bases: TGTGCCAGCAGCCCAGACAGGTTGGCTGAAGCTTTCTTT. Translating it yields CASSPDRLAEAFF. Variable domain in full (rest from reference TRBV14 and TRBJ1-1): EAGVTQFPSHSVIEKGQTVTLRCDPISGHDNLYWYRRVMGKEIKFLLHFVKESKQDESGMPNNRFLAERTGGTYSTLKVQPAELEDSGVYFCASSPDRLAEAFFGQGTRLTVV.

This sequence joins TRBV5-1 and TRBJ1-2; TRBD1 agrees at 7 bases. The CDR3 contains 16 residues. With 4 bases clipped from V and 0 bases from J, the junction kept 9 bases outside the gene matches. CDR1 and CDR2 (germline): SGHRS, YFSETQ. In DNA form, the CDR3 reads TGCGCCAGCAGCCCTGGGACAGCGTCAGCTAACTATGGCTACACCTTC. Translated: CASSPGTASANYGYTF.

This clonotype has only a few counts. The gene calls are TRBV20-1 and TRBJ2-1, with 14 positions matching TRBD2. Germline CDR1 is DFQATT and CDR2 is SNEGSKA (reference sequence). The trim removed 3 bases at V and 4 bases at J, leaving 5 bases unmatched. The CDR3 consists of 16 residues. The CDR3 reads CSARGLAGAEYNEQFF. The CDR3 DNA follows: TGCAGTGCTAGGGGACTAGCGGGAGCGGAATACAATGAGCAGTTCTTC.